The next 14 T cell receptor beta chains were all read from a single sample in a study of T cell responses to AZD1222 COVID-19 vaccine. The method was immunoSEQ multiplex PCR; TCRdb's version includes in-frame clones alone and lacks a portion of them. Found here are 120,000 or so clones, approximately 85% of them singletons; the top ten hold approximately 6.6%. The sample in question was peripheral blood, obtained on day 0 of AZD1222 vaccination. These receptors all come from an adult in good health.

This chain connects TRBV6-2 or TRBV6-3 to TRBJ1-6; D is ambiguous. Germline V gene sequence: CDR1 MNHEY, CDR2 SVGEGT. V dropped 0 bases and J dropped 10 bases, with 7 bases sitting between them. This CDR3 is built from 13 residues. In DNA, the CDR3 is TGTGCCAGCAGTTACTCGAGAGAATCACCCCTCCACTTT. It codes for CASSYSRESPLHF.

This sequence joins TRBV15 and TRBJ1-2, with 7 bases aligning to TRBD1. This CDR3 region has 15 residues. Germline V gene data show CDR1 as LNHNV and CDR2 as YYDKDF (reference sequence). V lost 6 bases to trimming and J lost 1 base; unmatched junction nucleotides: 8. The CDR3 DNA is TGTGCCACCAGTAAAGGGACAGCAATTAACTATGGCTACACCTTC. Translating gives CATSKGTAINYGYTF. The full variable domain, its missing parts supplied by reference TRBV15 and TRBJ1-2, is DAMVIQNPRYQVTQFGKPVTLSCSQTLNHNVMYWYQQKSSQAPKLLFHYYDKDFNNEADTPDNFQSRRPNTSFCFLDIRSPGLGDTAMYLCATSKGTAINYGYTFGSGTRLTVV.

The genes are TRBV6-1 and TRBJ1-5, with a weak D call TRBD1 (5 bases). The CDR3 loop spans 15 amino acids. Germline lookup yields CDR1 MNHNS and CDR2 SASEGT. V was cut by 2 bases and J by 3 bases, with 11 bases left in between. The CDR3 sequence: CASSESRVINQPQHF. The DNA for the CDR3 is TGTGCCAGCAGTGAATCCAGGGTGATCAATCAGCCCCAGCATTTT.

The CDR3 is CASRWTAGYGYTF. CDR3 sequence (DNA): TGTGCCAGCCGTTGGACCGCGGGCTATGGCTACACCTTC. This chain joins TRBV12-3 or TRBV12-4 and TRBJ1-2; D uncertain. Trimming removed 8 bases from V and 4 bases from J, with 14 bases in between. There are 13 residues in the CDR3.

The chain uses TRBV6-5 and TRBJ2-7; TRBD1 matches at 9 bases. Trimming removed 5 bases from V and 6 bases from J; junction bases left unmatched: 8. This CDR3 is 14 amino acids long. Germline-derived CDR1 and CDR2 are MNHEY and SVGAGI. The CDR3 protein is CASSPWTGELEQYF. CDR3 DNA sequence: TGTGCCAGCAGTCCCTGGACAGGGGAGCTCGAGCAGTACTTC.

The chain joins TRBV28 to TRBJ2-3, with D perhaps TRBD1 (6 bases). Germline values: CDR1 MDHEN, CDR2 SYDVKM. V shed 0 bases and J shed 1 base, with 11 bases lying between them. The CDR3 loop spans 16 amino acids. CDR3 loop: CASSLWQGLGTDTQYF. Written as DNA, the CDR3 is TGTGCCAGCAGTTTATGGCAGGGGTTAGGCACAGATACGCAGTATTTT.

The chain combines TRBV5-4 with TRBJ1-2; D not resolved. CDR3 length: 15 amino acids. The germline CDR1 and CDR2 sequences are SGHNT and YYREEE (reference sequence). The ends were cut back, 4 bases at V and 6 bases at J, with 19 bases in the middle. CDR3 sequence (DNA): TGTGCCAGCAGCCCCGGGGTCGGATCCTATGATGGCTACACCTTC. This encodes CASSPGVGSYDGYTF.

This clone was seen just once. The gene calls are TRBV18 and TRBJ2-7, with D tentatively TRBD2 (6 bases). This CDR3 has 15 amino acids. V lost 2 bases and J 3 bases, leaving 14 bases between the germline ends. Germline V CDR1 and CDR2: KGHSH, LQKENI. The CDR3 nucleotides read TGTGCCAGCTCACCAGGTACGGGGGACCTCTACGAGCAGTACTTC. Its translation: CASSPGTGDLYEQYF.

The CDR3 region has the DNA TGTGCCTGGCAGGGTAGGGGCAATCAGCCCCAGCATTTT. It is translated as CAWQGRGNQPQHF. This chain joins TRBV30 and TRBJ1-5, with TRBD1 as a possible D gene (5 bases). In germline, CDR1 is GTSNPN, CDR2 SVGIG (reference sequence). V was cut by 5 bases and J by 2 bases, with 10 bases left in between. The CDR3 is made up of 13 amino acids.

V is TRBV5-1 and J is TRBJ2-1; 11 bases map to TRBD2. V lost 4 bases and J lost 3; bases outside the gene matches: 12. The CDR3 contains 18 residues. CDR1 and CDR2 (germline): SGHRS, YFSETQ. CDR3 sequence reads: CASSHLSLLAGDYNEQFF. The DNA of the CDR3 is TGCGCCAGCAGCCACCTAAGCCTACTAGCGGGGGACTACAATGAGCAGTTCTTC.

This sequence joins TRBV19 and TRBJ1-4; the D is unclear. V lost 3 bases and J lost 8, with 10 bases in between. Per germline, CDR1 LNHDA and CDR2 SQIVND (reference sequence). CDR3 size: 13 residues. The CDR3 loop reads CASSIFLGEKLFF. Written as DNA, the CDR3 is TGTGCCAGTAGTATTTTCCTTGGGGAAAAACTGTTTTTT. Filled out from reference TRBV19 and TRBJ1-4, the complete variable domain reads DGGITQSPKYLFRKEGQNVTLSCEQNLNHDAMYWYRQDPGQGLRLIYYSQIVNDFQKGDIAEGYSVSREKKESFPLTVTSAQKNPTAFYLCASSIFLGEKLFFGSGTQLSVL.

For the CDR3, the DNA is TGTGCCAGCAGCCAAGAGTACAGGGAAGGCTACGAGCAGTACTTC. It codes for CASSQEYREGYEQYF. The chain combines TRBV3-1 (or the pseudogene TRBV3-2) with TRBJ2-7; D may be TRBD1 (6 bases). Trimming took off 0 bases at V and 3 bases at J, with 12 bases between the two ends. The CDR3 totals 15 residues. Germline V gives CDR1 LGHDT, CDR2 YNNKEL (reference sequence).

The count of this clone is one. The chain uses TRBV28 and TRBJ1-2; maybe TRBD1 (6 bases). This CDR3 spans 14 amino acids. Germline-derived CDR1 and CDR2 are MDHEN and SYDVKM. The V end lost 7 bases, the J end lost 8 bases, and 20 bases lay between the germline ends. The CDR3 here is CASTLGGTQKGYTF. The CDR3 bases are TGTGCCAGCACCCTTGGGGGGACACAGAAGGGCTACACCTTC.

This sequence joins TRBV2 and TRBJ1-6; no reliable D call. The germline gives CDR1 SNHLY, CDR2 FYNNEI. The CDR3 has 14 residues. Between the trimmed V and J ends, which lost 6 bases and 8 bases, there was a span of 14 bases. CDR3 region: CASRNTRDDSPLHF. For the CDR3, the DNA is TGTGCCAGCAGAAATACCCGGGATGATTCACCCCTCCACTTT.